This T cell receptor (beta chain) comes out of a study of blood T cell repertoires in COVID-19. Study information: The study drew acute and convalescent COVID-19 samples from the United States, Italy and Spain.

Unmatched junction bases numbered 18, after V lost 6 bases and J lost 6 bases. There are 19 residues in the CDR3. The V gene's germline CDR1 is LGHDT and CDR2 YNNKEL (reference sequence). Study processing details: Estimation of nucleated cell counts was performed using reference gene primer amplification. Assay used: immunoSEQ multiplex PCR; TCRdb lists only in-frame clones, some missing. The V and J calls and clone size are taken from that table; D and trimming were inferred from the DNA. In the table there are around 250,000 clones, approximately 82% of which are singletons. J is TRBJ2-3 and V is TRBV3-1 (or the pseudogene TRBV3-2); TRBD2 matches at 13 bases. Sequencing was done on a sample of peripheral blood. This sequence originates from a man aged 55 to 70 who had recovered from COVID-19. The CDR3 DNA sequence: TGTGCCAGCAGTCACGTCCTATCGACTAGCGGGGGGTACCGTGATACGCAGTATTTT. Encoded protein: CASSHVLSTSGGYRDTQYF.